This TCR beta chain was sequenced for a study of blood T cell repertoires in COVID-19. Study as a whole: Collection of acute and convalescent COVID-19 samples took place in the United States, Italy and Spain.

The method was immunoSEQ multiplex PCR; TCRdb's version includes in-frame clones alone and lacks a portion of them. Of 150,000 to 200,000 clones in the sample, about 83% were seen once. The CDR3 extends over 15 amino acids. With V trimmed by 5 bases and J by 6 bases, 13 bases remained unmatched. From germline, CDR1 is SGHVS and CDR2 FQNEAQ. Sequencing was carried out using peripheral blood. This TCR was recovered from a woman aged 70 to 79 with COVID-19, enrolled during active disease. The chain recombines TRBV7-8 with TRBJ2-7; 7 nucleotides agree with TRBD2. The CDR3: CASSARLAGSPEQYF. Written as DNA, the CDR3 is TGTGCCAGCAGCGCCAGACTAGCCGGGAGCCCCGAGCAGTACTTC. The entire variable domain, with the rest obtained from reference TRBV7-8 and TRBJ2-7, is as follows: GAGVSQSPRYKVAKRGQDVALRCDPISGHVSLFWYQQALGQGPEFLTYFQNEAQLDKSGLPSDRFFAERPEGSVSTLKIQRTQQEDSAVYLCASSARLAGSPEQYFGPGTRLTVT.